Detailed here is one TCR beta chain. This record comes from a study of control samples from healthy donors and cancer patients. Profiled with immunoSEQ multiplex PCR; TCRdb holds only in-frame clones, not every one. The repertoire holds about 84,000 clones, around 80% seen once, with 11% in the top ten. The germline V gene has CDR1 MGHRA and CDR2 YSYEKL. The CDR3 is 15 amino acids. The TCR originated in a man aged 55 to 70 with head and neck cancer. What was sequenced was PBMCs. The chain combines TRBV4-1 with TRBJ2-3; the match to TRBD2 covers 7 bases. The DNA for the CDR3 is TGCCCCACCAGCCGCCTCCCAGCGGGGACAGATACGCAGTATTTT. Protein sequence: CPTSRLPAGTDTQYF.